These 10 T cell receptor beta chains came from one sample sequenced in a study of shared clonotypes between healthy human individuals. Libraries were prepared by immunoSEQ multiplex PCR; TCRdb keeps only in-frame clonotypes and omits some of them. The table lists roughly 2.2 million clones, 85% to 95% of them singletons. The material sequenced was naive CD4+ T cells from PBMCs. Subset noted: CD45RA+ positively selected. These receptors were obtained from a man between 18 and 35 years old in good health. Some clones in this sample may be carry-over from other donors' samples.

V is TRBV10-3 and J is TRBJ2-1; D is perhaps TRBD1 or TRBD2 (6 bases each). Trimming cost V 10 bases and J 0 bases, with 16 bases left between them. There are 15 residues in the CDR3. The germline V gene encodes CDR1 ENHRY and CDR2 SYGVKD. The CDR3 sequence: CATTLGGRSYNEQFF. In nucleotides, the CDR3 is TGTGCCACGACTTTGGGGGGCCGCTCCTACAATGAGCAGTTCTTC.

CDR3 loop: CASKGQGENTEAFF. CDR3 coding DNA: TGTGCCAGCAAGGGACAGGGGGAGAACACTGAAGCTTTCTTT. This sequence joins TRBV28 and TRBJ1-1; 11 bases are a match to TRBD1. V trimming: 7 bases; J trimming: 1 base; junction bases outside the gene matches: 2. The CDR3 extends over 14 amino acids. Germline V gene sequence: CDR1 MDHEN, CDR2 SYDVKM.

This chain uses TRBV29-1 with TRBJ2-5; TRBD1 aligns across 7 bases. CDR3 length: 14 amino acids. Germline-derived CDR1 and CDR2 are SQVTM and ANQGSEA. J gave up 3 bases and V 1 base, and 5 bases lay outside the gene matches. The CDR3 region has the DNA TGCAGCGTTGAAGGGACAGGCACAAAAGAGACCCAGTACTTC. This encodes CSVEGTGTKETQYF.

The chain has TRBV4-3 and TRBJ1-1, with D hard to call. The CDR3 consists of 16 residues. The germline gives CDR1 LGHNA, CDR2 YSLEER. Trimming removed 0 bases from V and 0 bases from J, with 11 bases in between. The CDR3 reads CASSQDLRRLNTEAFF. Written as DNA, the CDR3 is TGCGCCAGCAGCCAAGATTTAAGACGGCTGAACACTGAAGCTTTCTTT.

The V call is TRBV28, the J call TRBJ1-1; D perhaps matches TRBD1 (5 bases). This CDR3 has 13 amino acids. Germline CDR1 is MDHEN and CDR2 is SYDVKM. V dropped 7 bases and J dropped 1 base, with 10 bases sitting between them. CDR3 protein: CASIPGQNTEAFF. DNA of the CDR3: TGTGCCAGCATTCCTGGACAGAACACTGAAGCTTTCTTT.

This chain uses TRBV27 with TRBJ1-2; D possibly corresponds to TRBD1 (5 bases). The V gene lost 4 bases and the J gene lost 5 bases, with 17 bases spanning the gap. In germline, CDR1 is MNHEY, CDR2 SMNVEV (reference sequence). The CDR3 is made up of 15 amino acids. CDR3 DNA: TGTGCCAGCAGTTATAGGGGCTTTGATGAATATGGCTACACCTTC. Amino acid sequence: CASSYRGFDEYGYTF.

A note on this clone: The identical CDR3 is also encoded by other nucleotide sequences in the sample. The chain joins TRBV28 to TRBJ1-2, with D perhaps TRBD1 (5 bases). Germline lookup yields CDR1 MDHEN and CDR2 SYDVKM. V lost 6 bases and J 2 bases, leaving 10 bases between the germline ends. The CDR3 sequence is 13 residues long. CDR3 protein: CASRRGPNYGYTF. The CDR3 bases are TGTGCCAGCAGGAGGGGCCCAAACTATGGCTACACCTTC.

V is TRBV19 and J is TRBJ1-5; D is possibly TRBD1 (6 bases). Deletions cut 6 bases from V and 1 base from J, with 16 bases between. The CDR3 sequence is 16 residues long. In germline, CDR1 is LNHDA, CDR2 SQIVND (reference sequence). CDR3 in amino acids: CASSYTRDRSNQPQHF. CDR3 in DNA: TGTGCCAGTAGCTATACGCGAGACAGGAGCAATCAGCCCCAGCATTTT.

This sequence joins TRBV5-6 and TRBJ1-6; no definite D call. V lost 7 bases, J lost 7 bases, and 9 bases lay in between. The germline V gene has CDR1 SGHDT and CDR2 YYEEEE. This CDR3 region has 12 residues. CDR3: CASYGVNSPLHF. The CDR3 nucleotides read TGTGCCAGCTATGGTGTCAATTCACCCCTCCACTTT.

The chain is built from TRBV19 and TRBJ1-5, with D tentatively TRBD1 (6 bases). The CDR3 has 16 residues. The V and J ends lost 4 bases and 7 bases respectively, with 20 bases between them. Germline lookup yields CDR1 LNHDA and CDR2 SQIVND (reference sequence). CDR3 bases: TGTGCCAGTAGTACCTTGGAAACAGGGTATAGACAGCCCCAGCATTTT. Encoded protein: CASSTLETGYRQPQHF.